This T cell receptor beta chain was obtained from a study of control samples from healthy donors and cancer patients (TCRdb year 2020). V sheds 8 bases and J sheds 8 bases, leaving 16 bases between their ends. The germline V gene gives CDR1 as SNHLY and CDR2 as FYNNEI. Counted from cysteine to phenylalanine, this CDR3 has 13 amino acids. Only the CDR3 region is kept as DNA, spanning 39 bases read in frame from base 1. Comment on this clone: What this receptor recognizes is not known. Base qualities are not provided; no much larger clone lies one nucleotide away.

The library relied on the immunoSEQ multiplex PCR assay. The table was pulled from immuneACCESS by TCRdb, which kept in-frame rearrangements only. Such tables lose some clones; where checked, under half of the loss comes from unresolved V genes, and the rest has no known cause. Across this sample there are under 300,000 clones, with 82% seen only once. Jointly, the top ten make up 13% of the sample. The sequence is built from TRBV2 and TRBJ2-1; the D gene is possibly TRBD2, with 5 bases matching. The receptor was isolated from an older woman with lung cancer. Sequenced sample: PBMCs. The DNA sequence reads TGTGCCAGCGCGGCGGAGGAAGCACATGAGCAGTTCTTC. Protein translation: CASAAEEAHEQFF.